This TCR beta chain was sequenced in a study of CXCR3-negative and CXCR3-positive naive CD8 T cells. By phenotype, naive CD8+ T cells were CD45RO-CCR7+CD27+CD95-. With regard to this clonotype: Its antigen is not identified.

Whole-study findings and limits: The TRBV-TRBJ usage of naive CXCR3-negative and CXCR3-positive cells was similar, but that of memory cells differed. Similarly elevated diversity marked both naive subsets, with memory CD8+ cells showing far lower diversity.

UMI labels and 5' RACE were used to prepare the TRB cDNA libraries. TCRdb reanalyzed the 5' RACE reads and collapses them to one entry per CDR3 protein, without DNA. This table holds roughly 56,000 distinct CDR3 sequences. Sequenced material: naive CXCR3- CD8+ T cells from blood. As to subset: CD45RO-CCR7+CD27+CD95- naive CD8+ T cells lacking CXCR3 (TNR3-). The receptor's source is a human donor in good health. Some clones in this sample may be carry-over from other donors' samples.

CDR3 in amino acids: CASSLAGAEGREQYF. The chain links TRBV5-1 to TRBJ2-7; TCRdb selects TRBD1, and the lack of DNA leaves this call unchecked. The CDR3 extends over 15 amino acids. CDR1 and CDR2 from the germline V gene are SGHRS and YFSETQ.